This T cell receptor beta chain derives from a study of shared clonotypes between healthy human individuals. Study-wide findings and caveats: Clonotype sharing among donors was thought likely to change with sequencing depth.

As for this clone: Its specificity is not known.

Terminally differentiated effector memory CD45RA+ cells were excluded by CCR7 positive selection of CD45RO-negative cells. Genomic DNA (from each subset) was split evenly across several immunoSEQ plates. Clones were sequenced by immunoSEQ multiplex PCR, and TCRdb holds only the in-frame ones, with some missing. The table lists approximately 720,000 clones, 92% of them singletons. The CDR3 runs to 14 residues. The germline CDR1 and CDR2 sequences are MDHEN and SYDVKM. V lost 3 bases and J lost 4; bases outside the gene matches: 4. This rearrangement joins TRBV28 to TRBJ1-2; 8 nucleotides line up with TRBD1. Sequences were obtained from naive CD8+ T cells sorted from blood. The clonotype was recovered from a young man in good health. For the CDR3, the DNA is TGTGCCAGCAGTTTTCCAGGGGGCGCCTATGGCTACACCTTC. Amino acids: CASSFPGGAYGYTF.